A single sample is the source of the 24 T cell receptor beta chains below, sequenced in a study of Ad26.COV2.S vaccination and SARS-CoV-2 variants. The treatment: roughly 19 received Ad26.COV2.S at low or high dose, single or two shots; 5 received placebo; per-sample allocation not given. Specimens were obtained on day 63 following the first vaccine or placebo injection. Generated by immunoSEQ multiplex PCR, the TCRdb table keeps only in-frame clones and is missing some. The data show fewer than 400,000 clones, 85% seen once. Sequencing used peripheral blood, obtained in a trial of Ad26.COV2.S vaccine versus placebo. Every receptor here comes from a person aged 18-65 years who received the Ad26.COV2.S COVID-19 vaccine or a placebo.

The V call is TRBV7-9, the J call TRBJ2-3; 10 nucleotides align to TRBD1. The germline gives CDR1 SEHNR, CDR2 FQNEAQ (reference sequence). V gave up 10 bases and J gave up 4 bases; unmatched junction bases: 8. This CDR3 is 14 amino acids long. The CDR3 loop is CATRGTGVSDTQYF. In DNA form, the CDR3 reads TGTGCCACCCGGGGGACAGGGGTCTCAGATACGCAGTATTTT.

This sequence joins TRBV29-1 and TRBJ2-1, with D possibly being TRBD2 (7 bases). The CDR3 totals 16 residues. In germline, CDR1 is SQVTM, CDR2 ANQGSEA. V lost 0 bases to trimming and J lost 4 bases, with 16 bases between them. The CDR3 here is CSVEDNRAGAYNEQFF. DNA for the CDR3: TGCAGCGTTGAAGATAATAGGGCGGGGGCATACAATGAGCAGTTCTTC.

The chain carries TRBV18 and TRBJ2-5; D is undetermined. Germline assignment: CDR1 KGHSH and CDR2 LQKENI. This CDR3 is 12 amino acids long. Trimming removed 0 bases at V and 6 bases at J, with 5 bases between. The CDR3 coding sequence is TGTGCCAGCTCACCACCCCTACAGACCCAGTACTTC. It codes for CASSPPLQTQYF. The whole variable domain, filled in from reference TRBV18 and TRBJ2-5, reads NAGVMQNPRHLVRRRGQEARLRCSPMKGHSHVYWYRQLPEEGLKFMVYLQKENIIDESGMPKERFSAEFPKEGPSILRIQQVVRGDSAAYFCASSPPLQTQYFGPGTRLLVL.

The V call is TRBV7-2, the J call TRBJ1-1; D gene unclear. V dropped 0 bases and J dropped 3 bases, with 8 bases sitting between them. The CDR3 runs 14 residues. Germline-derived CDR1 and CDR2 are SGHTA and FQGNSA. CDR3 in amino acids: CASSLALGYTEAFF. Written as DNA, the CDR3 is TGTGCCAGCAGCTTAGCGTTGGGTTACACTGAAGCTTTCTTT.

The chain couples TRBV28 to TRBJ2-1; 10 bases agree with TRBD2. The ends lost 1 base at V and 4 bases at J; junction bases unmatched: 4. This CDR3 has 16 amino acids. Germline V gives CDR1 MDHEN, CDR2 SYDVKM. The CDR3 here is CASSLSLAGAYNEQFF. CDR3 DNA: TGTGCCAGCAGTTTATCCCTAGCGGGGGCGTACAATGAGCAGTTCTTC.

J is TRBJ2-5 and V is TRBV18; possibly TRBD1 for D (6 bases). The CDR3 is 13 amino acids. Trimming took off 4 bases at V and 4 bases at J, with 10 bases between the two ends. Germline V CDR1 and CDR2: KGHSH, LQKENI. CDR3 DNA: TGTGCCAGCTCACGTGGGACATTAGAGACCCAGTACTTC. This sequence encodes CASSRGTLETQYF. Based on the CDR3 plus reference TRBV18 and TRBJ2-5, the full variable domain is NAGVMQNPRHLVRRRGQEARLRCSPMKGHSHVYWYRQLPEEGLKFMVYLQKENIIDESGMPKERFSAEFPKEGPSILRIQQVVRGDSAAYFCASSRGTLETQYFGPGTRLLVL.

As concerns this clone: The sample has other DNA sequences that encode this CDR3 too. This CDR3 is CASSVEQGTYNEQFF. The DNA for the CDR3 is TGTGCCAGCAGCGTAGAACAGGGTACCTACAATGAGCAGTTCTTC. V gene TRBV9 combines with J gene TRBJ2-1; maybe TRBD1 (6 bases). The CDR3 is made up of 15 amino acids. CDR1 SGDLS and CDR2 YYNGEE come from the germline V gene. The V end was cut by 0 bases, the J end by 2 bases, with 9 bases between.

The chain recombines TRBV7-2 with TRBJ2-7; 10 nucleotides agree with TRBD2. Per the germline V gene, CDR1 is SGHTA and CDR2 is FQGNSA. V was clipped by 1 base and J by 2 bases; unmatched bases: 2. This CDR3 is 15 amino acids long. The CDR3 DNA reads as TGTGCCAGCAGCTTAGAGAGCGGGGGGGCCTACGAGCAGTACTTC. It encodes CASSLESGGAYEQYF.

The rearrangement joins TRBV24-1 to TRBJ2-3; TRBD2 agrees at 10 bases. Per germline, CDR1 KGHDR and CDR2 SFDVKD. The CDR3 is 20 amino acids. V dropped 0 bases and J dropped 5; count of bases not matched to a gene: 16. CDR3 in amino acids: CATSDLRGRYVAGGKDTQYF. CDR3 DNA: TGTGCCACCAGTGATTTGAGGGGTAGGTATGTAGCGGGGGGCAAAGATACGCAGTATTTT.

This clone was counted a single time. The V and J genes are TRBV7-9 and TRBJ2-5; D possibly matches TRBD1 or TRBD2 (7 bases each). Trimming removed 5 bases at V and 1 base at J, with 20 bases between. CDR3 size: 17 residues. CDR1 is SEHNR, CDR2 FQNEAQ, per germline (reference sequence). The CDR3 sequence: CASSSARGRGGQETQYF. The CDR3 DNA reads TGTGCCAGCAGCAGTGCCCGGGGCAGGGGGGGCCAAGAGACCCAGTACTTC.

The V call is TRBV6-5, the J call TRBJ1-4; D unclear. The CDR3 is 13 amino acids. Germline values: CDR1 MNHEY, CDR2 SVGAGI. V lost 7 bases to trimming and J lost 3 bases, with 9 bases between them. This CDR3 is CASKYSPNEKLFF. The CDR3 nucleotides read TGTGCCAGCAAATACAGCCCTAATGAAAAACTGTTTTTT.

The CDR3 protein is CASSTGTGTVTGELFF. The CDR3 DNA reads as TGTGCCAGCAGCACCGGGACAGGGACGGTAACCGGGGAGCTGTTTTTT. This chain uses TRBV5-4 with TRBJ2-2, with 9 bases that match TRBD1. The CDR3 extends over 16 amino acids. Trimming took 4 bases from V and 5 from J; bases not matched to a gene: 9. Germline lookup yields CDR1 SGHNT and CDR2 YYREEE (reference sequence).

This chain connects TRBV4-1 to TRBJ2-1, with 7 bases lining up with TRBD2. Germline CDR1 and CDR2: MGHRA and YSYEKL. CDR3 size: 17 residues. V was pared by 4 bases and J by 4 bases, with 13 bases of the junction left unmatched. CDR3: CASSPRGSAGFYNEQFF. The CDR3 DNA reads as TGCGCCAGCAGCCCCCGTGGTTCAGCGGGGTTTTACAATGAGCAGTTCTTC.

The chain has TRBV3-1 (or the pseudogene TRBV3-2) and TRBJ2-7; D ambiguous. Between the trimmed V and J ends, which lost 1 base and 0 bases, there was a span of 7 bases. Germline CDR1 is LGHDT and CDR2 is YNNKEL (reference sequence). The CDR3 loop spans 14 amino acids. CDR3 region: CASSQGRYSYEQYF. CDR3 coding DNA: TGTGCCAGCAGCCAAGGGCGGTACTCCTACGAGCAGTACTTC.

The chain combines TRBV28 with TRBJ1-1, with D perhaps TRBD1 (5 bases). Trimming left V 2 bases short and J 4 bases short, with 14 bases between. The CDR3 spans 15 residues. Germline lookup yields CDR1 MDHEN and CDR2 SYDVKM. As DNA, the CDR3 is TGTGCCAGCAGTTTAGGAGGGGTAAGGGGCACTGAAGCTTTCTTT. Amino acid sequence: CASSLGGVRGTEAFF.

The chain employs TRBV19 and TRBJ1-5; possibly TRBD1 for D (6 bases). Between the trimmed V and J ends, which lost 3 bases and 8 bases, there was a span of 17 bases. The CDR3 totals 15 residues. Germline lookup yields CDR1 LNHDA and CDR2 SQIVND (reference sequence). The CDR3 bases are TGTGCCAGTAGTATTTGGGGGGGCGGGAAGGAGCCCCAGCATTTT. Protein product: CASSIWGGGKEPQHF.

V and J are TRBV2 and TRBJ1-1, with D possibly matching TRBD1 (5 bases). Germline CDR1 is SNHLY and CDR2 is FYNNEI. CDR3 size: 12 residues. Trimming removed 6 bases from V and 5 bases from J, with 10 bases in between. Here the CDR3 reads CASRPWGTEAFF. CDR3 nucleotide sequence: TGTGCCAGCAGGCCTTGGGGGACTGAAGCTTTCTTT. Full variable domain (remainder filled in from reference TRBV2 and TRBJ1-1): EPEVTQTPSHQVTQMGQEVILRCVPISNHLYFYWYRQILGQKVEFLVSFYNNEISEKSEIFDDQFSVERPDGSNFTLKIRSTKLEDSAMYFCASRPWGTEAFFGQGTRLTVV.

V and J are TRBV5-1 and TRBJ1-1; D is ambiguous. The V end lost 4 bases, the J end lost 0 bases, and 13 bases lay between the germline ends. The CDR3 runs to 15 residues. Germline lookup yields CDR1 SGHRS and CDR2 YFSETQ. CDR3 DNA sequence: TGCGCCAGCAGCCCCGGCGGGGTATTGAACACTGAAGCTTTCTTT. Its translation is CASSPGGVLNTEAFF.

This chain joins TRBV4-2 and TRBJ1-3; D is perhaps TRBD1 (6 bases). Trimming cost V 4 bases and J 0 bases, with 13 bases left between them. CDR3 length: 16 amino acids. The germline V gene has CDR1 LGHNA and CDR2 YNFKEQ. The CDR3 DNA follows: TGTGCCAGCAGCCCAGGACAGTTTCTCTCTGGAAACACCATATATTTT. Translating it yields CASSPGQFLSGNTIYF.

This chain connects TRBV25-1 to TRBJ2-2; the D gene is possibly TRBD1 (5 bases). This CDR3 is 15 amino acids long. V was shortened by 5 bases and J by 1 base, with 11 bases between the two germline ends. From germline, CDR1 is MGHDK and CDR2 SYGVNS. The CDR3 nucleotides read TGTGCCAGCAGTAGGGCAGGGAAGAACACCGGGGAGCTGTTTTTT. Protein sequence: CASSRAGKNTGELFF.

V usage is TRBV10-3 and J usage is TRBJ2-2; D is ambiguous. This CDR3 is built from 13 residues. V was shortened by 10 bases and J by 7 bases, with 16 bases between the two germline ends. Germline assignment: CDR1 ENHRY and CDR2 SYGVKD. The CDR3 DNA reads TGTGCCACCTGGCGAGGTCCCAACGGGGAGCTGTTTTTT. Translated, it gives CATWRGPNGELFF.

The sample holds one count of this clone. The chain couples TRBV27 to TRBJ2-3; D is unclear. The V end was cut by 2 bases, the J end by 0 bases, with 12 bases between. The germline CDR1 and CDR2 sequences are MNHEY and SMNVEV (reference sequence). CDR3 length: 16 amino acids. DNA of the CDR3: TGTGCCAGCAGTTTACTAGTTGACTTTAGCACAGATACGCAGTATTTT. Translated: CASSLLVDFSTDTQYF.

V and J are TRBV19 and TRBJ2-7, with a possible D match to TRBD1 (5 bases). CDR1 and CDR2 from the germline V gene are LNHDA and SQIVND (reference sequence). Trimming removed 4 bases at V and 1 base at J, with 8 bases between. The CDR3 runs to 13 residues. CDR3: CASSTPGSYEQYF. The CDR3 DNA reads as TGTGCCAGTAGTACCCCAGGGTCCTACGAGCAGTACTTC.

The chain uses TRBV5-5 and TRBJ1-4, with D possibly matching TRBD1 (5 bases). The V end lost 3 bases, the J end lost 3 bases, and 12 bases lay between the germline ends. Germline V lookup: CDR1 SGHKS, CDR2 YYEKEE (reference sequence). The CDR3 is made up of 15 amino acids. CDR3 amino acids: CASSWGRTSNEKLFF. CDR3 coding DNA: TGTGCCAGCAGCTGGGGACGGACTTCTAATGAAAAACTGTTTTTT.